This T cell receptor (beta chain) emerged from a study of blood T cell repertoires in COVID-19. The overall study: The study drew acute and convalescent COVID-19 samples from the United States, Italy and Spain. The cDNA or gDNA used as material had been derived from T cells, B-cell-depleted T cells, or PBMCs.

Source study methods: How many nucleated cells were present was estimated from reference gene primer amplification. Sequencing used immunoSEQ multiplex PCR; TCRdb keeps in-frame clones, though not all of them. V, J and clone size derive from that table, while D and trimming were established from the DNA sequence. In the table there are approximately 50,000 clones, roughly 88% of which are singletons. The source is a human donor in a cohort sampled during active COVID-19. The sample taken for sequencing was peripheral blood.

The CDR3 spells CATSDSVMSDTQYF. CDR3 coding DNA: TGTGCCACCAGTGATTCTGTTATGTCAGATACGCAGTATTTT. V and J are TRBV24-1 and TRBJ2-3; no clear D gene. Germline CDR1 KGHDR, CDR2 SFDVKD. This CDR3 spans 14 amino acids. The germline V and J ends were trimmed by 2 bases and 4 bases, with 9 bases remaining between them.